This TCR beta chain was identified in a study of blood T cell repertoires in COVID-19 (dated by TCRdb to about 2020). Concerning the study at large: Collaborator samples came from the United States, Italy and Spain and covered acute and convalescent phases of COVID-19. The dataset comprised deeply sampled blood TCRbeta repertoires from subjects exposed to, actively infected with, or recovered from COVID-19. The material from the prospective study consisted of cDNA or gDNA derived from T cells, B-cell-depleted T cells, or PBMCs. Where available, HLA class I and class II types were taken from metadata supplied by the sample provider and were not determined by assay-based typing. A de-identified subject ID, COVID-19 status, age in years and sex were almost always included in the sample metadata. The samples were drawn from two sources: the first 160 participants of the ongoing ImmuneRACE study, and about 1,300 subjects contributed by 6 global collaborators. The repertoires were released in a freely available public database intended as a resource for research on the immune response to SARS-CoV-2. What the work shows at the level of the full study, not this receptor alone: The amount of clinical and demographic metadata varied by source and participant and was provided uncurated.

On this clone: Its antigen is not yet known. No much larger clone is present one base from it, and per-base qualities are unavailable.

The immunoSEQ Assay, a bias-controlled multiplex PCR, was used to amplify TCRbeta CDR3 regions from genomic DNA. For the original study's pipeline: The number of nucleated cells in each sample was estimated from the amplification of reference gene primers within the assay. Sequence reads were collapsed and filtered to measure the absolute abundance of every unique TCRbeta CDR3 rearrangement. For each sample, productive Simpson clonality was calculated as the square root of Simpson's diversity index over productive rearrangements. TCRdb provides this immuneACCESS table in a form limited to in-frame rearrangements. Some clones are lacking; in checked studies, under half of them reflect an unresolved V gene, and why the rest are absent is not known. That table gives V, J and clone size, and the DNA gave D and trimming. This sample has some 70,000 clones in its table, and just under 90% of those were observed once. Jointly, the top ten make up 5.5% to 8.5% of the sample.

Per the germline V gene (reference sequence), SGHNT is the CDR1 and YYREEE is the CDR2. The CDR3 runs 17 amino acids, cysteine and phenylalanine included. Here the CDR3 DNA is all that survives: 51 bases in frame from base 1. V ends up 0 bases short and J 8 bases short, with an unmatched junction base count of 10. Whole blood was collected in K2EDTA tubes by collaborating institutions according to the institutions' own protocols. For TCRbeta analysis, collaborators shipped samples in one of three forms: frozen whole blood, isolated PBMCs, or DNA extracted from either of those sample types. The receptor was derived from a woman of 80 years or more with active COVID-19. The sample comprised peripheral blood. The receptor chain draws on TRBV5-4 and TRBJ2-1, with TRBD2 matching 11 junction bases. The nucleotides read TGTGCCAGCAGCTTGGAAGGCGTGACTAGCGGGAAGGATGAGCAGTTCTTC. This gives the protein CASSLEGVTSGKDEQFF. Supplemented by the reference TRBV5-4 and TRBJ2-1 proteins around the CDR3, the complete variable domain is ETGVTQSPTHLIKTRGQQVTLRCSSQSGHNTVSWYQQALGQGPQFIFQYYREEENGRGNFPPRFSGLQFPNYSSELNVNALELDDSALYLCASSLEGVTSGKDEQFFGPGTRLTVL.